Shown below are 22 T cell receptor beta chains from a single sample sequenced in a study of PD-L1 blockade in urothelial cancer. The time point: pretreatment peripheral blood. The data were produced by immunoSEQ multiplex PCR, yet TCRdb's version contains in-frame clones alone and is incomplete. The sample has around 68,000 clones; about 81% are singletons. The specimen was PBMCs, collected around atezolizumab (anti-PD-L1) treatment. The receptors come from a man in his 70s with urothelial cancer.

V is TRBV6-5 and J is TRBJ1-1; TRBD1 matches at 11 bases. Germline V CDR1 and CDR2: MNHEY, SVGAGI. After removal of 0 bases from V and 5 bases from J, the junction contained 5 bases not matched to a gene. The CDR3 loop spans 16 amino acids. CDR3 in DNA: TGTGCCAGCAGTTACTCGAGGACAGGGGGCTATACTGAAGCTTTCTTT. Translating gives CASSYSRTGGYTEAFF.

The chain couples TRBV6-5 to TRBJ2-1; a weak D match, TRBD2 (6 bases). The CDR3 loop spans 16 amino acids. Per germline, CDR1 MNHEY and CDR2 SVGAGI. Deletions cut 4 bases from V and 6 bases from J, with 19 bases between. This CDR3 reads CASSSRGTDLFNEQFF. DNA for the CDR3: TGTGCCAGCAGTTCCCGCGGGACGGATCTTTTCAATGAGCAGTTCTTC.

CDR3 protein: CASSLTQEGTQYF. CDR3 in DNA: TGTGCCAGCAGCTTAACTCAGGAAGGGACCCAGTACTTC. The chain combines TRBV7-9 with TRBJ2-5; no firm D call. With 2 bases removed from V and 7 bases from J, the gap between germline ends came to 11 bases. This CDR3 spans 13 amino acids. Germline assignment: CDR1 SEHNR and CDR2 FQNEAQ (reference sequence).

The chain employs TRBV5-1 and TRBJ1-2, with 10 bases identical to TRBD1. The V segment lost 2 bases and the J segment 2 bases; nucleotides outside the gene matches: 6. This CDR3 is 16 amino acids long. Germline CDR1 and CDR2: SGHRS and YFSETQ. The CDR3 bases are TGCGCCAGCAGCTTTCTACCGGGACAGGGGAACTATGGCTACACCTTC. Encoded protein: CASSFLPGQGNYGYTF.

This clone was seen a few times. The chain uses TRBV6-1 and TRBJ2-5; 7 nucleotides match TRBD2. The CDR3 spans 16 residues. V lost 2 bases and J lost 5; bases outside the gene matches: 11. CDR1 and CDR2 (germline): MNHNS, SASEGT. The CDR3 region is CASSERRAGSRETQYF. The CDR3 DNA reads as TGTGCCAGCAGTGAACGTAGAGCGGGGAGTAGGGAGACCCAGTACTTC.

CDR3 residues: CASSTPLRGGRHEQFF. In DNA form, the CDR3 reads TGTGCCAGTAGTACTCCTTTGCGGGGTGGGCGCCATGAGCAGTTCTTC. This chain connects TRBV19 to TRBJ2-1; a weak D match, TRBD2 (6 bases). This CDR3 has 16 residues. Between the trimmed V and J ends, which lost 4 bases and 8 bases, there was a span of 21 bases. Per germline, CDR1 LNHDA and CDR2 SQIVND (reference sequence).

The genes are TRBV11-3 and TRBJ2-1; D is perhaps TRBD2 (5 bases). Per germline, CDR1 SGHNT and CDR2 YENEEA. This CDR3 has 17 residues. V was trimmed by 2 bases and J by 3 bases, leaving 17 bases between them. The CDR3 bases are TGTGCCAGCAGCTTATCCCGCGGCGGGTCCCGCTACAATGAGCAGTTCTTC. Translating it yields CASSLSRGGSRYNEQFF.

This clone appeared many times. The rearrangement joins TRBV19 to TRBJ1-1, with D perhaps TRBD1 (5 bases). V gave up 1 base and J gave up 6 bases, with 9 bases separating them. There are 13 residues in the CDR3. Germline loops: CDR1 LNHDA, CDR2 SQIVND (reference sequence). DNA for the CDR3: TGTGCCAGTAGTATAGTTGAAGGGGCTGAAGCTTTCTTT. Encoded protein: CASSIVEGAEAFF.

CDR3 nucleotide sequence: TGTGCCAGCAGCCCCCACCCGGGACAGGGACAAGAGACCCAGTACTTC. The encoded protein is CASSPHPGQGQETQYF. The chain recombines TRBV5-4 with TRBJ2-5; 9 bases agree with TRBD1. From germline, CDR1 is SGHNT and CDR2 YYREEE (reference sequence). The CDR3 contains 16 residues. With V trimmed by 4 bases and J by 2 bases, 9 bases remained unmatched.

V usage is TRBV5-1 and J usage is TRBJ2-3, with D unclear. V was trimmed by 9 bases and J by 6 bases, leaving 14 bases between them. Germline assignment: CDR1 SGHRS and CDR2 YFSETQ. The CDR3 contains 12 residues. CDR3 loop: CATPLRRDTQYF. The CDR3 bases are TGCGCCACCCCGCTCCGTCGGGATACGCAGTATTTT.

As DNA, the CDR3 is TGCGCCAGCAGCTTAGTAGGGGGAGAGACCTACAATGAGCAGTTCTTC. Translating it yields CASSLVGGETYNEQFF. The chain has TRBV5-1 and TRBJ2-1, with TRBD1 as a possible D gene (6 bases). In germline, CDR1 is SGHRS, CDR2 YFSETQ. The CDR3 totals 16 residues. Trimming pared 2 bases from V and 2 bases from J, leaving 14 bases between.

This chain links TRBV9 with TRBJ2-5; possible D gene TRBD2, 6 bases. The CDR3 is 17 residues long. The V end lost 4 bases, the J end lost 5 bases, and 24 bases lay between the germline ends. Germline CDR1 SGDLS, CDR2 YYNGEE. This CDR3 reads CASSPPPGWGDWETQYF. CDR3 nucleotide sequence: TGTGCCAGCAGCCCACCCCCAGGATGGGGGGATTGGGAGACCCAGTACTTC.

This clone was seen only once. The V and J genes are TRBV28 and TRBJ1-3; possibly TRBD1 for D (6 bases). CDR3 size: 15 residues. Deletions cut 5 bases from V and 4 bases from J, with 15 bases between. Germline loops: CDR1 MDHEN, CDR2 SYDVKM. CDR3 DNA: TGTGCCAGCAGTGGGGGGGGCGCACGCGGAAACACCATATATTTT. Translation gives CASSGGGARGNTIYF.

The chain carries TRBV11-1 and TRBJ2-2; a possible D gene is TRBD2 (5 bases). The V end was cut by 5 bases, the J end by 0 bases, with 13 bases between. The CDR3 runs to 16 residues. CDR1 and CDR2 from the germline V gene are SGHAT and FQDESV (reference sequence). The CDR3 loop is CASSLKAGSNTGELFF. CDR3 DNA: TGTGCCAGCAGCCTAAAGGCGGGCTCGAACACCGGGGAGCTGTTTTTT.

Turning to this clone: Different DNA sequences within this sample yield the same CDR3. The CDR3 protein is CASSLERGEAFF. CDR3 in DNA: TGTGCCAGCAGTTTAGAGAGAGGTGAGGCTTTCTTT. The genes are TRBV28 and TRBJ1-1, with D uncertain. The ends were cut back, 2 bases at V and 11 bases at J, with 12 bases in the middle. CDR1 MDHEN and CDR2 SYDVKM come from the germline V gene. The CDR3 runs to 12 residues.

This chain joins TRBV5-4 and TRBJ2-2; 7 bases fit TRBD2. V lost 0 bases, J lost 6 bases, and 8 bases stayed unmatched. The CDR3 sequence is 16 residues long. CDR1 and CDR2 (germline): SGHNT, YYREEE (reference sequence). CDR3 nucleotides: TGTGCCAGCAGCTTGGAGGGCACTAGCGCCTCCGGGGAGCTGTTTTTT. Encoded protein: CASSLEGTSASGELFF.

The V gene is TRBV19, the J gene TRBJ1-4; TRBD1 matches at 7 bases. J gave up 0 bases and V 11 bases, and 6 bases lay outside the gene matches. Germline V CDR1 and CDR2: LNHDA, SQIVND (reference sequence). This CDR3 comprises 14 residues. CDR3 residues: CAVGQESTNEKLFF. In DNA form, the CDR3 reads TGTGCCGTAGGACAGGAGTCAACTAATGAAAAACTGTTTTTT.

V is TRBV10-3 and J is TRBJ2-7; perhaps TRBD2 as D (6 bases). Trimming stripped 3 bases from V and 2 bases from J, with 11 bases between. CDR3 size: 14 residues. Germline V gives CDR1 ENHRY, CDR2 SYGVKD. CDR3 in amino acids: CAISERTGAYEQYF. CDR3 sequence (DNA): TGTGCCATCAGTGAAAGGACGGGGGCCTACGAGCAGTACTTC.

This rearrangement joins TRBV7-9 to TRBJ2-7; 10 bases agree with TRBD1. V shed 5 bases and J 2 bases; nucleotides not matched to a gene: 6. Germline lookup yields CDR1 SEHNR and CDR2 FQNEAQ (reference sequence). There are 15 residues in the CDR3. CDR3 bases: TGTGCCAGCAGCCCTTGGGGACAGGGGACCTACGAGCAGTACTTC. It specifies CASSPWGQGTYEQYF.

The chain joins TRBV27 to TRBJ1-2, with a weak D call TRBD1 (5 bases). The CDR3 covers 13 residues. Germline loops: CDR1 MNHEY, CDR2 SMNVEV (reference sequence). V gave up 3 bases and J gave up 4 bases, with 9 bases separating them. The DNA of the CDR3 is TGTGCCAGCAGTTTTAGCAGGGCCTATGGCTACACCTTC. Protein product: CASSFSRAYGYTF.

V and J are TRBV27 and TRBJ1-1, with D maybe TRBD1 (6 bases). The CDR3 length is 16 residues. In germline, CDR1 is MNHEY, CDR2 SMNVEV (reference sequence). Trimming cost V 0 bases and J 4 bases, with 15 bases left between them. In nucleotides, the CDR3 is TGTGCCAGCAGTTTATCAGGGGGTCTTCTGGGCACTGAAGCTTTCTTT. Its translation is CASSLSGGLLGTEAFF.

The chain employs TRBV4-1 and TRBJ1-1; D is unresolved. The CDR3 is 12 amino acids. The V gene's germline CDR1 is MGHRA and CDR2 YSYEKL. V lost 0 bases and J 10 bases, leaving 9 bases between the germline ends. This CDR3 reads CASSQELSPAFF. For the CDR3, the DNA is TGCGCCAGCAGCCAAGAGTTGAGCCCAGCTTTCTTT.